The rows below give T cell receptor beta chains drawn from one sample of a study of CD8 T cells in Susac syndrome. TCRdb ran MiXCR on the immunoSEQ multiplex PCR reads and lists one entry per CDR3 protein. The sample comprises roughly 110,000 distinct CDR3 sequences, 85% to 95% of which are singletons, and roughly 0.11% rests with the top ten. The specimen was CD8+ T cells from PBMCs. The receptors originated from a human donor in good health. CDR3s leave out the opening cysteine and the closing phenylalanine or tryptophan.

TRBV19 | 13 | ASNVGPARTGELF
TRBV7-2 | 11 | ASSLGGIRGYT
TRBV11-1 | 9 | AIQTGVGQF
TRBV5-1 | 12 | ASSIQGLDEKLF
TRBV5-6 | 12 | ASSLLGSDQPQH
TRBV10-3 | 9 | AISADRDPT
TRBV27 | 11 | ASSPQGYYGYT
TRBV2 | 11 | ASGGTASYEQY
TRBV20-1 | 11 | SARGPGTPEAF
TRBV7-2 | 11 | ASREGGRETQY
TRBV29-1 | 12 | SLFTGGVGDEQF
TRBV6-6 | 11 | ASTETWGYEQY
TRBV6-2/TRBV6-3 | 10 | ASTRQGREQY
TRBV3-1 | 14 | ASSQELTGVDYGYT
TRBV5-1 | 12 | ASSLGTSADTQY
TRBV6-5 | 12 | ASSSPTRRGTQY
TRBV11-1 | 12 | ASRADALNTEAF
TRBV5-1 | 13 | ASSRGDRDYQPQH
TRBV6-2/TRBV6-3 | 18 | ASSKQLSGTSGTLLREQY
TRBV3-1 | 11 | ASSQVERTEAF
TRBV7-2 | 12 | ASSLENGSGELF
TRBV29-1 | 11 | SVGGGQQETQY
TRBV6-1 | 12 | ASKGQPMNTEAF
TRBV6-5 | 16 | ASSSYGTGAHSNQPQH
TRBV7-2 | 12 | ASSLADRGYGYT
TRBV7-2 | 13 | ASSQQGVNTGELF
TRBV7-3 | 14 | ASSLYPAETTDTQY
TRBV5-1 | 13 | ASSLPGRRSNEQF
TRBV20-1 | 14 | SARDILGGGNTEAF
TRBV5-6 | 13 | ASRGTGTNTGELF
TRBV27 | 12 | ASRAEDRVHEQY
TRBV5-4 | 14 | ASSFVSGWSTGELF
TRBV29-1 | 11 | SVEKTGGYEQY
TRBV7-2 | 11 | ASSPTGVTEAF
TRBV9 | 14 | ASSVDFGGGTDTQY
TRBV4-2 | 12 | ASSQGTRAYEQY
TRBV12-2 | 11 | ASRLFISSEQY
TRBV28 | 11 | ASSFEQDTEAF
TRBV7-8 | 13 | ASSLGQDMNTEAF
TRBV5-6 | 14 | ASSQRTGNPQETQY
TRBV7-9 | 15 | ASSPRDIQGAGNEQF
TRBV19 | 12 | ASSATGQGQPQH
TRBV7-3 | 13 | ASSLTRSSYNEQF
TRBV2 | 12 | ASSEAGQLSPLH
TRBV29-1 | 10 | SVDEYGDGYT
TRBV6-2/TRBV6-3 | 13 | ASSSGTDNTGELF
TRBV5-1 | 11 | ASSQTVGKEQF
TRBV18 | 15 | ASSPGQVTSGANVLT
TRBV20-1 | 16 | SAKGAGGEGSSYNEQF
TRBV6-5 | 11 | ASARGHQYEQY
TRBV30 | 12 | AWSVRRDNSPLH
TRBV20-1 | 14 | SARGYFGTGDTEAF
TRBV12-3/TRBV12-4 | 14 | ASSLALGLNTDTQY
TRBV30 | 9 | AWRLTYGYT
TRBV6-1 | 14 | ASRMEVGGSRDTQY